This T cell receptor (beta chain) was documented in a study of T cells in Graves' hyperthyroidism and ophthalmopathy (dated by TCRdb to about 2019). Looking at the study overall: Peripheral blood samples were taken at initial diagnosis, before any treatment was given. To identify distinguishing TCR V-J signatures, a discovery cohort of around 100 patients was used, comprising under 45 with Graves' ophthalmopathy and 55 to 65 with stable Graves' hyperthyroidism. In addition, the study compared T-cell repertoires in thyroid tissue and in blood from six Graves' hyperthyroidism patients. The paper reports TCR Vbeta CDR3 sequencing of 135 peripheral blood samples: 43 ophthalmopathy, about 75 hyperthyroidism and around 17 progressor patients. The approximately 100 discovery patients were divided at random into training and test sets in a 7:3 ratio. After blood sampling, hyperthyroidism patients were treated with methimazole at a starting dose of 30 mg daily, and ophthalmopathy patients were treated with high-dose intravenous methylprednisolone. Whether ophthalmopathy could be predicted prospectively was tested in an independent validation cohort made up of 18 hyperthyroidism patients plus 17 patients who later progressed to ophthalmopathy. Results and caveats for the whole study, not just this receptor: No statistical method was used to set the sample size in advance, and investigators knew the group allocation. In validation, the model predicted progression to ophthalmopathy with approximately 69% sensitivity and around 72% specificity, a median of approximately 6.5 months before onset. Most expanded thyroid clonotypes (frequency above 0.001) were also detected in blood, a finding suggesting that blood repertoires may reflect thyroid immune responses. A 13 V-J signature model separated ophthalmopathy from stable hyperthyroidism, with just over 85% sensitivity and just under 84% specificity in cross-validation and 80%/75% in testing.

The TCR beta CDR3 regions were amplified from the RNA transcripts. A first-round RT-PCR of the TCR CDR3 used the HTBI primer set with the Qiagen OneStep RT-PCR kit. A second multiplex PCR round built the libraries, followed by size selection and purification. The libraries were sequenced on an Illumina HiSeq2000 using paired-end 100 bp reads. Per the authors' processing: SOAPnuke was used to process the raw data, throwing out any read that contained adapters or uncalled bases, had a mean Phred below 15, or lacked an exact constant-primer or identifier match. COPE v1.2.5 was used to merge the high-quality paired reads, and each unique nucleotide sequence was defined as a clonotype. MiTCR v1.1 was used to align clonotypes to the IMGT TRBV, TRBD and TRBJ reference segments. Analysis was restricted to V-J combinations with a frequency above 0.0001, which covered approximately 99% of repertoires. The TCS score was defined as F50 (clonal expansion) divided by E x V (chaos), with BLOSUM62-based TCRdist calculated between CDR3 peptides within each V-J. Welch's t-statistics and random forest reduced some 510 V-J features to fewer than 15, which were used in a naive Bayes classifier (R e1071). The public reads were run again by TCRdb, first through fastp at Q25 and then through MiXCR, and only productive beta chains were kept. Rows with a matching CDR3 protein are joined into one entry that keeps the most common DNA and genes. TCRdb, rather than the study authors, made the V and J calls. Counted in this sample were around 500,000 distinct CDR3 sequences; 14% of them appeared once. The ten largest clones add up to about 14% of the sample.

In this sample, this clonotype turned up many times. Its antigen specificity is not known. Per-base quality was not reported, and no clone a single base away is much larger than it. Stable Graves' hyperthyroidism was defined as the absence of progression to ophthalmopathy over 18 months of follow-up. The hyperthyroidism patients were between 18 and 65 years old and newly diagnosed, with a disease duration of less than 2 months. Any patient with an uncontrolled infection, another autoimmune disease, pregnancy or lactation was excluded. Clinical symptoms, serum thyroxine and TRAb, thyroid ultrasound, and orbital computed tomography formed the basis for the diagnoses. PBMCs were isolated from approximately 10 ml of fresh peripheral blood by Ficoll-Paque density gradient centrifugation. Total RNA was extracted using Trizol reagent, and RNA quality was assessed on an Agilent 2100 Bioanalyzer. V lost 4 bases and J lost 6 bases, and the count of bases not matched to a germline gene is 12. Taken from the germline V gene, the CDR1 and CDR2 loops are KGHDR and SFDVKD. From the cysteine through the phenylalanine, the CDR3 covers 17 amino acids. Only the CDR3 part of the read is kept: 51 bases, read in frame from the first base.

The specimen was blood. The chain is made from TRBV24-1 and TRBJ2-3; TRBD1 agrees with 10 junctional bases. This receptor was taken from a woman aged 40 to 55 with Graves' hyperthyroidism. The CDR3 sequence is CATSDPSGTGDLDTQYF. The bases read TGTGCCACCAGTGACCCCTCCGGGACAGGGGACTTGGATACGCAGTATTTT.